This T cell receptor (beta chain) emerged from a study of blood T cell repertoires in COVID-19. Overall study context: The origin of the acute and convalescent COVID-19 samples was the United States, Italy and Spain. T cells, B-cell-depleted T cells, or PBMCs supplied cDNA or gDNA.

As handled by the study authors: Estimation of nucleated cell counts relied on the amplification of reference gene primers. Some clones are missing from TCRdb's copy, which holds only in-frame ones; the method was immunoSEQ multiplex PCR. That table supplies the V and J calls and clone size; D and trimming were determined from the DNA. The table includes 150,000 or so clones, about 89% detected once. J gave up 2 bases and V 0 bases, and 5 bases lay outside the gene matches. The CDR3 runs 16 residues. In germline, CDR1 is SGHRS, CDR2 YFSETQ. The chain is built from TRBV5-1 and TRBJ2-5; TRBD2 agrees at 9 bases. Sequencing was done on a sample of peripheral blood. The sequence came from a woman aged 65 to 85 with COVID-19, enrolled during active disease. In DNA form, the CDR3 reads TGCGCCAGCAGCTTGGCCTCTAGCGGGGTACAAGAGACCCAGTACTTC. The encoded protein is CASSLASSGVQETQYF.